The T cell receptor beta chain described here comes from a study of T cell repertoires in ileal Crohn's disease. Lamina propria lymphocytes from surgical specimens were isolated on a density gradient before sorting. The table came from immunoSEQ multiplex PCR; TCRdb's copy has only in-frame clones and leaves some out. Among approximately 5,400 clones, roughly 90% were seen once, and the ten largest hold roughly 0.83%. Germline CDR1 reads SGDLS; CDR2 reads YYNGEE. Trimming pared 0 bases from V and 5 bases from J, leaving 6 bases between. This CDR3 has 13 amino acids. Source material: CD4+ T cells from ileum. This sequence was found in an adult with Crohn's disease. Some clones in this sample may be carry-over from other donors' samples. V and J are TRBV9 and TRBJ1-5; D not resolved. The DNA of the CDR3 is TGTGCCAGCAGCGTAGACATGGATCAGCCCCAGCATTTT. Protein sequence: CASSVDMDQPQHF. Full variable domain (rest looked up from reference TRBV9 and TRBJ1-5): DSGVTQTPKHLITATGQRVTLRCSPRSGDLSVYWYQQSLDQGLQFLIQYYNGEERAKGNILERFSAQQFPDLHSELNLSSLELGDSALYFCASSVDMDQPQHFGDGTRLSIL.